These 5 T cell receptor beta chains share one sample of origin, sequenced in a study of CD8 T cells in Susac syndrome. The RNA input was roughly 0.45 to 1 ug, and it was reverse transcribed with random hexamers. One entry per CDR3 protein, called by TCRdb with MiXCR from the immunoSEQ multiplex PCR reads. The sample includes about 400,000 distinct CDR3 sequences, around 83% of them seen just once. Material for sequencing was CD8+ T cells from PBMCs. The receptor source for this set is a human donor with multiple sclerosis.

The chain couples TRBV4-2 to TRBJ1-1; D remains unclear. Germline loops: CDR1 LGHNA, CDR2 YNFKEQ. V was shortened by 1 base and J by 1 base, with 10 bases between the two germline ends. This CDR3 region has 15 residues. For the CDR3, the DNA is TGTGCCAGCAGCCAAGGGGTTACCGGGAACACTGAAGCTTTCTTT. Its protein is CASSQGVTGNTEAFF.

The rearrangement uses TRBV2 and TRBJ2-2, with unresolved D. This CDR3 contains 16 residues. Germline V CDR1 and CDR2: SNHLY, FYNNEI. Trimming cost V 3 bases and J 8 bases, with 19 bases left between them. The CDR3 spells CASSDNDGRLVGELFF. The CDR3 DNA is TGTGCCAGCAGTGATAACGATGGGCGGCTGGTGGGGGAGCTGTTTTTT.

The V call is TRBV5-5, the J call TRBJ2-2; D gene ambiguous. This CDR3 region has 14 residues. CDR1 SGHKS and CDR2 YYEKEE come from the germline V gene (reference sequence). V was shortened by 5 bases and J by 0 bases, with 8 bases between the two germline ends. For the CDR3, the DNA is TGTGCCAGCAGAGACCCCGCGAACACCGGGGAGCTGTTTTTT. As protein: CASRDPANTGELFF.

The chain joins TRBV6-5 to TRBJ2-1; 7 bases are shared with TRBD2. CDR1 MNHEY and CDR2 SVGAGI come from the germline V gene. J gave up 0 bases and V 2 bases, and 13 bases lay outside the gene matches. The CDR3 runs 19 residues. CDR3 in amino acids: CASSYIASGTRGSYNEQFF. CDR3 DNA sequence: TGTGCCAGCAGTTACATCGCTAGCGGAACGAGAGGCTCCTACAATGAGCAGTTCTTC.

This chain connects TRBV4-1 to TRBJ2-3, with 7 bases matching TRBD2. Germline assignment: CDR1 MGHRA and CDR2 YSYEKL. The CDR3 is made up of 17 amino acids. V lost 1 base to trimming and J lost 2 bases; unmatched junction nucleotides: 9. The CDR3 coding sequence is TGCGCCAGCAGCCAAGTTACCCTAGCGGTATCCACAGATACGCAGTATTTT. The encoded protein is CASSQVTLAVSTDTQYF.